The TCR beta chain under discussion was sequenced for a study of blood T cell repertoires in COVID-19 (dated by TCRdb to 2020 to 2022). Regarding the study in general: The collaborator samples originated in the United States, Italy and Spain and spanned the acute and convalescent phases of COVID-19. The repertoires were made available in a free public database intended to serve as a resource for research on the immune response to SARS-CoV-2. Nearly every sample came with metadata listing a de-identified subject ID, COVID-19 status, age in years and sex. Samples were obtained from the ongoing ImmuneRACE study (first 160 participants) and from over a thousand subjects provided by 6 global collaborators. Where HLA class I and class II types were available, the types were taken from metadata supplied by the sample provider, not from assay-based typing. The prospective study material was composed of cDNA or gDNA derived from T cells, B-cell-depleted T cells, or PBMCs. Subjects who had been exposed to COVID-19, were actively infected with it, or had recovered from it provided the deeply sampled blood TCRbeta repertoires that made up the dataset. Summary of the overall study and its limitations: How much clinical and demographic metadata was included differed by source and by participant, and the metadata was provided uncurated.

Here V drops 2 bases and J drops 2 bases, and the junction holds 0 bases not matched to any gene. Spanning cysteine to phenylalanine, the CDR3 consists of 15 amino acids. The CDR3 DNA has 45 bases and is translated from base 1. CDR1 SGHTA and CDR2 FQGNSA were looked up in the germline V gene. Collaborating institutions collected whole blood in K2EDTA tubes following their own protocols. Collaborator samples were shipped for TCRbeta analysis as frozen whole blood, isolated PBMCs, or DNA extracted from either sample type. The immunoSEQ Assay, a bias-controlled multiplex PCR, was used to amplify TCRbeta CDR3 regions from genomic DNA. In the source study's methods: Within the assay, amplification of reference gene primers was used to estimate how many nucleated cells each sample contained. To quantify the absolute abundance of each unique TCRbeta CDR3 rearrangement, sequence reads were collapsed and filtered. Productive Simpson clonality was computed per sample as the square root of Simpson's diversity index over productive rearrangements. TCRdb took over this immuneACCESS table, retaining in-frame rearrangements with V and J assigned. Such tables are incomplete; in checked studies, under half of the missing clones stem from an unresolved V gene, and the remainder is unexplained. V and J calls and clone size are copied from that table; D and trimming were computed from the DNA. The sample contains 150,000 to 200,000 clones, around 90% of them found a single time. The ten largest clones add up to 5% of the sample.

Concerning this clone: The clone's antigen remains unknown. No base quality values were provided; no much bigger clone lies one nucleotide off.

This chain joins TRBV7-2 to TRBJ2-1, with TRBD2 identical over 10 junction bases. The receptor comes from a human donor in a cohort sampled during active COVID-19. Sequenced sample: peripheral blood. Here the CDR3 is given as CASSLLAGAYNEQFF. The bases are TGTGCCAGCAGCTTACTAGCGGGAGCCTACAATGAGCAGTTCTTC.